The clone carrying this T cell receptor beta chain occurred a few times. The antigen remains unidentified. At one boundary the junction diverges from the germline segment, which might be a read error. This sample includes further DNA sequences coding for the same CDR3. PCR primers comprised 60 Vbeta and 13 Jbeta primers. The method was immunoSEQ multiplex PCR; TCRdb's version includes in-frame clones alone and lacks a portion of them. The sample gives about 180,000 clones, roughly 80% of which show up once; less than 1.5% is in the top ten. This CDR3 comprises 15 residues. In germline, CDR1 is SQVTM, CDR2 ANQGSEA. Everyone who donated was a healthy bone marrow donor. This sample is drawn from a study of cytomegalovirus exposure and HLA in healthy donors. General study results and limits: What a later analysis reportedly showed was that an Asian-associated ancestry cluster had fewer N-insertions than the roughly 670-donor mean.

This receptor was identified in a girl aged 5-17 years in good health and CMV-seropositive. The sequenced material came from PBMCs. The rearrangement joins TRBV29-1 to TRBJ2-7, with 10 nucleotides matching TRBD2. CDR3 DNA: TGCAGTGGGACCGGTTCTAGCGGGAGTATGTACGAACAGTACTTC. This sequence encodes CSGTGSSGSMYEQYF.